These 20 T cell receptor beta chains were all obtained from the same sample, sequenced in a study of blood T cell repertoires in COVID-19. Libraries were prepared by immunoSEQ multiplex PCR; TCRdb keeps only in-frame clonotypes and omits some of them. The table lists roughly 400,000 clones, approximately 90% of them singletons. Sequencing was carried out using PBMCs or T cells enriched from blood (not recorded which). These receptors came from a man aged 30 to 45 who had recovered from COVID-19.

The V and J genes are TRBV30 and TRBJ1-5, with TRBD1 as a possible D gene (6 bases). V lost 2 bases and J 5 bases, leaving 10 bases between the germline ends. The CDR3 runs 13 residues. The germline V gene encodes CDR1 GTSNPN and CDR2 SVGIG (reference sequence). CDR3 bases: TGTGCCTGGAGTAAACAGGGAGATCAGCCCCAGCATTTT. Its protein product is CAWSKQGDQPQHF.

The genes are TRBV9 and TRBJ2-5; D is perhaps TRBD2 (7 bases). CDR1 is SGDLS, CDR2 YYNGEE, per germline. This CDR3 spans 16 amino acids. V gave up 3 bases and J gave up 3 bases, with 18 bases separating them. The CDR3 reads CASSASEGGTKETQYF. CDR3 DNA: TGTGCCAGCAGCGCATCGGAGGGGGGGACTAAAGAGACCCAGTACTTC. The full variable domain, completed using reference TRBV9 and TRBJ2-5, is DSGVTQTPKHLITATGQRVTLRCSPRSGDLSVYWYQQSLDQGLQFLIQYYNGEERAKGNILERFSAQQFPDLHSELNLSSLELGDSALYFCASSASEGGTKETQYFGPGTRLLVL.

Comments on this clone: An end of the junction differs from the germline gene, which may be a read error. The V gene is TRBV5-1, the J gene TRBJ1-1; tentatively, D is TRBD1 (6 bases). CDR1 and CDR2 (germline): SGHRS, YFSETQ. The CDR3 length is 15 residues. The CDR3 here is CARSRGHSGGTEAFF. CDR3 coding DNA: TGCGCCCGCAGTCGGGGGCACTCCGGGGGGACTGAAGCTTTCTTT.

The CDR3 DNA reads as TGTGCCAGCAGCTTCTTGGACAGGCAGCTCTATGGCTACACCTTC. Encoded protein: CASSFLDRQLYGYTF. This sequence joins TRBV5-5 and TRBJ1-2; TRBD1 matches at 7 bases. This CDR3 spans 15 amino acids. V lost 2 bases to trimming and J lost 4 bases; unmatched junction nucleotides: 8. The germline V gene has CDR1 SGHKS and CDR2 YYEKEE (reference sequence).

The rearrangement uses TRBV27 and TRBJ2-3, with TRBD2 identical over 8 bases. CDR3 size: 14 residues. Germline-derived CDR1 and CDR2 are MNHEY and SMNVEV (reference sequence). V was pared by 6 bases and J by 2 bases, with 4 bases of the junction left unmatched. Written as DNA, the CDR3 is TGTGCCAGCAGGCGACTAGCGCCCACAGATACGCAGTATTTT. This gives the protein CASRRLAPTDTQYF.

This clone has a handful of counts. In DNA, the CDR3 is TGTGCCAGCAGCTTGCATTCTGGCGGGAGTGTTACAGATACGCAGTATTTT. Translation: CASSLHSGGSVTDTQYF. The chain joins TRBV5-4 to TRBJ2-3; 7 bases agree with TRBD2. Losses at the gene ends were 1 base for V and 3 bases for J; bases not matched to a gene: 11. The CDR3 has 17 residues. Germline lookup yields CDR1 SGHNT and CDR2 YYREEE (reference sequence).

This rearrangement joins TRBV28 to TRBJ2-3, with TRBD2 identical over 14 bases. With V trimmed by 3 bases and J by 6 bases, 5 bases remained unmatched. The germline V gene encodes CDR1 MDHEN and CDR2 SYDVKM. This CDR3 has 16 residues. CDR3 nucleotide sequence: TGTGCCAGCAGTTTGGTCGGACTAGCGGGAGGTGATACGCAGTATTTT. Translating gives CASSLVGLAGGDTQYF. The entire variable domain, with the rest obtained from reference TRBV28 and TRBJ2-3, is as follows: DVKVTQSSRYLVKRTGEKVFLECVQDMDHENMFWYRQDPGLGLRLIYFSYDVKMKEKGDIPEGYSVSREKKERFSLILESASTNQTSMYLCASSLVGLAGGDTQYFGPGTRLTVL.

This chain connects TRBV6-5 to TRBJ2-3; 9 nucleotides align to TRBD1. The CDR3 is 15 residues long. The J segment lost 4 bases and the V segment lost 8 bases, leaving 10 bases of the junction unmatched. Per germline, CDR1 MNHEY and CDR2 SVGAGI. CDR3 coding DNA: TGTGCCAGCGAGGCGGCGGGACAGGGCCCAGATACGCAGTATTTT. Translation: CASEAAGQGPDTQYF.

This clone was detected only once. This sequence joins TRBV30 and TRBJ1-2; TRBD1 is a possible D gene (6 bases). The V end was cut by 0 bases, the J end by 5 bases, with 7 bases between. The CDR3 runs to 12 residues. The V gene's germline CDR1 is GTSNPN and CDR2 SVGIG (reference sequence). The CDR3 reads CAWSVTGYGYTF. CDR3 nucleotides: TGTGCCTGGAGTGTCACAGGGTATGGCTACACCTTC.

The chain couples TRBV3-1 (or the pseudogene TRBV3-2) to TRBJ2-7; weak D call: TRBD2 (6 bases). The CDR3 covers 14 residues. The germline V and J ends were trimmed by 4 bases and 6 bases, with 16 bases remaining between them. Germline assignment: CDR1 LGHDT and CDR2 YNNKEL (reference sequence). CDR3 nucleotide sequence: TGTGCCAGCAGCCTTCTAACCCCGGGAGCCGAGCAGTACTTC. Amino acid sequence: CASSLLTPGAEQYF.

The chain couples TRBV11-2 to TRBJ1-1; 7 nucleotides match TRBD1. This CDR3 is 14 amino acids long. Germline assignment: CDR1 SGHAT and CDR2 FQNNGV. Trimming at V came to 7 bases and at J to 5 bases, leaving 10 bases not matched to a gene. CDR3 loop: CASKKSTGETEAFF. The CDR3 coding sequence is TGTGCCAGCAAGAAGAGTACAGGGGAAACTGAAGCTTTCTTT. Variable domain in full (rest from reference TRBV11-2 and TRBJ1-1): EAGVAQSPRYKIIEKRQSVAFWCNPISGHATLYWYQQILGQGPKLLIQFQNNGVVDDSQLPKDRFSAERLKGVDSTLKIQPAKLEDSAVYLCASKKSTGETEAFFGQGTRLTVV.

The chain has TRBV7-2 and TRBJ2-1, with 12 nucleotides matching TRBD2. This CDR3 has 15 amino acids. CDR1 is SGHTA and CDR2 is FQGNSA in the germline V gene. The V segment lost 3 bases and the J segment 7 bases; nucleotides outside the gene matches: 4. This CDR3 is CASSFLAGGPNEQFF. The CDR3 coding sequence is TGTGCCAGCAGCTTCCTAGCGGGAGGGCCTAATGAGCAGTTCTTC.

The CDR3, as DNA: TGTGCCATCAGTGAGTCCCGGACTAGCGGGAGTCACAATGAGCAGTTCTTC. It encodes CAISESRTSGSHNEQFF. V and J are TRBV10-3 and TRBJ2-1, with TRBD2 matching over 13 bases. This CDR3 spans 17 amino acids. The V gene's germline CDR1 is ENHRY and CDR2 SYGVKD. V shed 0 bases and J 5 bases; nucleotides not matched to a gene: 4.

This clone was seen once. The chain combines TRBV14 with TRBJ2-5; D is possibly TRBD2 (6 bases). CDR1 and CDR2 from the germline V gene are SGHDN and FVKESK. CDR3 length: 14 amino acids. Trimming removed 1 base at V and 4 bases at J, with 10 bases between. The CDR3 loop is CASSQAGVRETQYF. The CDR3 DNA is TGTGCCAGCAGCCAAGCGGGAGTGCGAGAGACCCAGTACTTC.

This clone came up once. The chain couples TRBV2 to TRBJ1-5; D perhaps matches TRBD1 (5 bases). Trimming removed 3 bases at V and 8 bases at J, with 11 bases between. From germline, CDR1 is SNHLY and CDR2 FYNNEI. The CDR3 is made up of 13 amino acids. The CDR3 DNA is TGTGCCAGCAGTGACAGGGAGGCGAAGCCCCAGCATTTT. It yields the protein CASSDREAKPQHF.

The V gene is TRBV7-2, the J gene TRBJ2-1; 8 bases agree with TRBD2. This CDR3 contains 15 residues. Unmatched junction bases numbered 3, after V lost 1 base and J lost 4 bases. Germline CDR1 SGHTA, CDR2 FQGNSA. CDR3 protein: CASSLGLALYNEQFF. Written as DNA, the CDR3 is TGTGCCAGCAGCTTAGGACTAGCGTTATACAATGAGCAGTTCTTC. Together with reference TRBV7-2 and TRBJ2-1, the CDR3 gives the full variable domain: GAGVSQSPSNKVTEKGKDVELRCDPISGHTALYWYRQSLGQGLEFLIYFQGNSAPDKSGLPSDRFSAERTGGSVSTLTIQRTQQEDSAVYLCASSLGLALYNEQFFGPGTRLTVL.

The rearrangement uses TRBV10-3 and TRBJ1-6, with D perhaps matching TRBD1 (6 bases). This CDR3 region has 13 residues. V was shortened by 5 bases and J by 7 bases, with 9 bases between the two germline ends. CDR1 and CDR2 from the germline V gene are ENHRY and SYGVKD. Here the CDR3 reads CAISTRGNSPLHF. The CDR3, as DNA: TGTGCCATCAGTACAAGGGGGAATTCACCCCTCCACTTT.

This clone was found once. The genes are TRBV9 and TRBJ2-5; tentative D call: TRBD2 (6 bases). CDR1 is SGDLS and CDR2 is YYNGEE in the germline V gene. This CDR3 has 16 residues. V lost 5 bases to trimming and J lost 5 bases, with 22 bases between them. In DNA form, the CDR3 reads TGTGCCAGCAGTCAAGGGTCGGGAGAAGTAATGGAGACCCAGTACTTC. This gives the protein CASSQGSGEVMETQYF. Full variable domain (missing parts from reference TRBV9 and TRBJ2-5): DSGVTQTPKHLITATGQRVTLRCSPRSGDLSVYWYQQSLDQGLQFLIQYYNGEERAKGNILERFSAQQFPDLHSELNLSSLELGDSALYFCASSQGSGEVMETQYFGPGTRLLVL.

CDR3 nucleotides: TGTGCCAGTAGTATGGGACTGGCTGGGGCCAACGTCCTGACTTTC. It encodes CASSMGLAGANVLTF. The chain uses TRBV19 and TRBJ2-6; the D gene is possibly TRBD2 (6 bases). Between the trimmed V and J ends, which lost 3 bases and 2 bases, there was a span of 8 bases. The V gene's germline CDR1 is LNHDA and CDR2 SQIVND (reference sequence). The CDR3 runs 15 residues.

This clone was detected only once. This chain joins TRBV19 and TRBJ2-3; 9 bases are shared with TRBD1. Looked up from germline, CDR1 is LNHDA and CDR2 is SQIVND (reference sequence). V trimming: 6 bases; J trimming: 0 bases; junction bases outside the gene matches: 10. This CDR3 has 17 amino acids. The CDR3 DNA is TGTGCCAGTAGGGACGGTACGGGACAGGGAAGCACAGATACGCAGTATTTT. This encodes CASRDGTGQGSTDTQYF.